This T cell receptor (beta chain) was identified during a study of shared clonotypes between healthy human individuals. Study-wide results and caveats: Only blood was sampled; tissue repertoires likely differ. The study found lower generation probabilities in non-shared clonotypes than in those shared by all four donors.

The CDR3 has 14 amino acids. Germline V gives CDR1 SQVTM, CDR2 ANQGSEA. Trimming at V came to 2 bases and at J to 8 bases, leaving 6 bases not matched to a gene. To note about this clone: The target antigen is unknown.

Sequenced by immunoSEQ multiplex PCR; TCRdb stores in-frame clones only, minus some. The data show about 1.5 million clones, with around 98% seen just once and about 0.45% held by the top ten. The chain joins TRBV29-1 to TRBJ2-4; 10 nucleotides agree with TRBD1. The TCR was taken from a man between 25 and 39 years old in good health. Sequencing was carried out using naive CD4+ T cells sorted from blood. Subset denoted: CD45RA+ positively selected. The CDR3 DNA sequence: TGCAGCGTTGAACCTCGGACAGGGGGGGACATTCAGTACTTC. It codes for CSVEPRTGGDIQYF.